The rows below give T cell receptor beta chains drawn from one sample of a study of T cells expressing NK-cell markers. TCRdb reprocessed the 5' RACE reads and keeps a single row for each CDR3 protein, giving no DNA. The sample includes some 190,000 distinct CDR3 sequences. Sequenced input: blood T cells: a sorted CD56 or NKG2C T cell subset, CD4+ or CD8+ T cells, or bulk PBMC T cells (not recorded which). The receptors derive from a man aged 18-75 years in good health. The CDR3 runs from the conserved cysteine through the conserved F or W.

V gene	J gene	CDR3 protein
TRBV7-9	TRBJ2-7	CASSLGGGGPLYEQYF
TRBV2	TRBJ2-3	CASRPYRTDTQYF
TRBV19	TRBJ2-7	CASSMNRGYEQYF
TRBV5-1	TRBJ2-7	CASSLAFGGPYEQYF
TRBV12-3/TRBV12-4	TRBJ2-5	CASSFQGGVETQYF
TRBV13	TRBJ2-5	CASSTGLAAGQETQYF
TRBV4-1	TRBJ2-3	CASSQASGGPEYF
TRBV15	TRBJ2-7	CATSRGGQPSYEQYF
TRBV11-1	TRBJ2-3	CASSSTKLQGFGTDTQYF
TRBV29-1	TRBJ2-6	CSVEFYSSGANVLTF
TRBV28	TRBJ2-3	CASSLELTDTQYF
TRBV6-2/TRBV6-3	TRBJ1-6	CASSYGGTTYNSPLHF
TRBV5-6	TRBJ2-7	CASSYGPMFHEQYF
TRBV12-5	TRBJ1-1	CASGFEYTEAFF
TRBV7-3	TRBJ2-1	CASSFEPTAYNEQFF
TRBV11-2	TRBJ2-1	CASSFPGDSYNEQFF
TRBV7-8	TRBJ1-1	CASSSGTDNTEAFF
TRBV6-1	TRBJ2-5	CASRKTGGGETQYF
TRBV7-9	TRBJ2-1	CASSARPTSGGRGEQFF
TRBV6-5	TRBJ2-1	CASSSGLAYYNEQFF
TRBV13	TRBJ2-5	CASSSLPEETQYF
TRBV2	TRBJ2-7	CASSERVLGRYEQYF
TRBV7-2	TRBJ2-7	CASSAGQGIIYEQYF
TRBV28	TRBJ2-2	CASSPFGELFF
TRBV25-1	TRBJ2-7	CASSEWDTDYEQYF
TRBV7-8	TRBJ2-7	CASSPPPGVSDEQYF
TRBV9	TRBJ2-7	CASSAGAGGGNYEQYF
TRBV10-1	TRBJ2-1	CASSPSGRSSYNEQFF
TRBV12-3/TRBV12-4	TRBJ2-3	CASSPGTGQYF
TRBV29-1	TRBJ1-2	CSVESRDSDGYTF
TRBV4-2	TRBJ2-4	CASSETATKNIQYF
TRBV6-4	TRBJ1-5	CASSASVEQPQHF
TRBV6-5	TRBJ2-2	CASSWKTEKNTGELFF
TRBV2	TRBJ1-6	CASTYNSPLHF
TRBV9	TRBJ2-7	CASSVYGGSSYEQYF
TRBV7-6	TRBJ1-4	CASSSLKTRNNEKLFF
TRBV13	TRBJ2-1	CASSLEATRNEQFF
TRBV11-2	TRBJ2-3	CASSTGGGTDTQYF
TRBV19	TRBJ2-7	CASTDREGDYEQYF
TRBV4-1	TRBJ2-7	CASSTTTEKYYEQYF
TRBV12-3/TRBV12-4	TRBJ2-7	CASNTGTYEQYF
TRBV4-1	TRBJ1-1	CASSQGIAQLNTEAFF
TRBV20-1	TRBJ2-1	CSARDWGQGRPNEQFF